These 8 T cell receptor beta chains share one sample of origin, sequenced in a study of blood T cell repertoires in COVID-19. TCRdb's copy holds only in-frame clones and misses some; the assay was immunoSEQ multiplex PCR. The sample includes 300,000 to 400,000 clones, 70% to 90% of them seen just once. The material sequenced was PBMCs or T cells enriched from blood (not recorded which). These receptor sequences come from a woman between 18 and 29 years old who had recovered from COVID-19.

The chain links TRBV28 to TRBJ1-5, with D tentatively TRBD1 (6 bases). The CDR3 loop spans 14 amino acids. V lost 3 bases and J lost 5, with 11 bases in between. Germline assignment: CDR1 MDHEN and CDR2 SYDVKM. The CDR3 coding sequence is TGTGCCAGCAGTTTTAATCAGGGGTATCAGCCCCAGCATTTT. It encodes CASSFNQGYQPQHF.

On this clone itself: The sample contains more than one DNA sequence encoding this CDR3. This chain joins TRBV6-5 and TRBJ1-2; TRBD1 might be the D (6 bases). Per germline, CDR1 MNHEY and CDR2 SVGAGI. CDR3 size: 11 residues. V lost 5 bases to trimming and J lost 5 bases, with 6 bases between them. The CDR3 loop is CASSTGYGYTF. Written as DNA, the CDR3 is TGTGCCAGCAGTACAGGGTATGGCTACACCTTC.

This rearrangement joins TRBV6-5 to TRBJ2-3; 8 nucleotides align to TRBD1. The V gene's germline CDR1 is MNHEY and CDR2 SVGAGI. V gave up 7 bases and J gave up 4 bases; unmatched junction bases: 4. This CDR3 region has 13 residues. As DNA, the CDR3 is TGTGCCAGCACCAGGGGGCGCTCAGATACGCAGTATTTT. This sequence encodes CASTRGRSDTQYF.

CDR3: CASRDLGTGSEQYF. As DNA, the CDR3 is TGTGCCAGCAGAGATCTCGGGACAGGGAGCGAGCAGTACTTC. The chain couples TRBV6-5 to TRBJ2-7; 9 nucleotides align to TRBD1. The length of the CDR3 is 14 residues. The V gene end was trimmed by 6 bases and the J gene end by 6 bases; junction bases not matched to a gene: 9. Germline values: CDR1 MNHEY, CDR2 SVGAGI.

The CDR3 sequence: CASSQEAEKLFF. CDR3 DNA: TGTGCCAGCAGCCAAGAAGCGGAAAAACTGTTTTTT. This chain joins TRBV14 and TRBJ1-4; D ambiguous. Germline CDR1 is SGHDN and CDR2 is FVKESK. The CDR3 is made up of 12 amino acids. Trimming stripped 0 bases from V and 8 bases from J, with 4 bases between.

CDR3 residues: CASSVVRTGGGQPQHF. Here the CDR3 DNA reads TGTGCCAGCAGCGTAGTTCGGACGGGAGGGGGTCAGCCCCAGCATTTT. V and J are TRBV9 and TRBJ1-5, with D perhaps TRBD1 (6 bases). The V gene's germline CDR1 is SGDLS and CDR2 YYNGEE. V lost 0 bases and J 6 bases, leaving 16 bases between the germline ends. The CDR3 runs to 16 residues.

The rearrangement joins TRBV11-2 to TRBJ1-2; tentative D call: TRBD1 (6 bases). V was shortened by 3 bases and J by 4 bases, with 12 bases between the two germline ends. The CDR3 extends over 14 amino acids. Germline V gives CDR1 SGHAT, CDR2 FQNNGV. CDR3 amino acids: CASSLGDTAYGYTF. CDR3 sequence (DNA): TGTGCCAGCAGCTTGGGGGACACGGCCTATGGCTACACCTTC.

The rearrangement joins TRBV29-1 to TRBJ1-2, with a weak D call TRBD1 (6 bases). The length of the CDR3 is 12 residues. Trimming removed 6 bases from V and 2 bases from J, with 10 bases in between. Germline assignment: CDR1 SQVTM and CDR2 ANQGSEA. CDR3 nucleotides: TGCAGCGTGCACGGACAGAACTATGGCTACACCTTC. Encoded protein: CSVHGQNYGYTF.